A single sample is the source of the 7 T cell receptor beta chains below, sequenced in a study of T-cell reconstitution after alpha-beta-depleted transplantation in children. The TCRbeta library was prepared with unique molecular identifiers. TCRdb itself ran the PCR reads through MiXCR, one entry per CDR3 protein. The sample has about 340,000 distinct CDR3 sequences; 13% are singletons. Source: PBMCs, taken from the stem cell graft. The receptors were gathered from a human donor who donated a stem cell graft to a child with Fanconi anemia.

This clonotype has more than one count but fewer than ten. This chain uses TRBV6-2 or TRBV6-3 with TRBJ1-5; TRBD1 matches 8 bases. CDR1 is MNHEY and CDR2 is SVGEGT in the germline V gene. Trimming took 4 bases from V and 7 from J; bases not matched to a gene: 9. CDR3 length: 15 amino acids. The CDR3 DNA sequence: TGTGCCAGCAGTTTCGGACAGGGCGGGTTGCAGCCCCAGCATTTT. Amino acid sequence: CASSFGQGGLQPQHF.

The chain couples TRBV11-1 to TRBJ2-7; D might be TRBD1 (5 bases). CDR1 and CDR2 (germline): SGHAT, FQDESV (reference sequence). CDR3 length: 13 amino acids. V dropped 4 bases and J dropped 3 bases, with 10 bases sitting between them. The CDR3 sequence is CASSSDNFYEQYF. CDR3 nucleotide sequence: TGTGCCAGCAGCTCGGACAATTTCTACGAGCAGTACTTC.

This clonotype appeared a few times. V and J are TRBV18 and TRBJ2-3; TRBD1 matches at 9 bases. Trimming cost V 4 bases and J 1 base; bases outside gene matches: 6. The CDR3 spans 16 residues. Germline V gives CDR1 KGHSH, CDR2 LQKENI. CDR3 in DNA: TGTGCCAGCTCACTCAACAGGGGGCTGGGCACAGATACGCAGTATTTT. This translates into CASSLNRGLGTDTQYF.

This clonotype has ten or more counts. The chain is built from TRBV20-1 and TRBJ1-1, with 8 bases fitting TRBD1. Germline CDR1 is DFQATT and CDR2 is SNEGSKA (reference sequence). The CDR3 is 12 residues long. The junction had 7 bases not matched to a gene; V was cut back by 2 bases and J by 11 bases. CDR3 sequence reads: CSARTTGAGAFF. CDR3 nucleotide sequence: TGCAGTGCTAGAACGACAGGGGCCGGGGCTTTCTTT.

The rearrangement joins TRBV6-5 to TRBJ2-5; D is possibly TRBD2 (6 bases). Looked up from germline, CDR1 is MNHEY and CDR2 is SVGAGI. The CDR3 has 16 amino acids. Deletions cut 0 bases from V and 4 bases from J, with 15 bases between. The CDR3 sequence: CASSYSLVGGAETQYF. The CDR3 coding sequence is TGTGCCAGCAGTTACTCATTGGTCGGGGGTGCAGAGACCCAGTACTTC.

The table lists this clonotype with a few counts. This sequence joins TRBV4-2 and TRBJ2-1, with 8 bases aligning to TRBD2. The germline V gene encodes CDR1 LGHNA and CDR2 YNFKEQ. This CDR3 has 17 residues. J was trimmed by 6 bases and V by 4 bases; bases with no gene match: 14. In DNA, the CDR3 is TGTGCCAGCAGCCTCACTTTTGGGAGTAGCGGGGTCAATGAGCAGTTCTTC. Protein sequence: CASSLTFGSSGVNEQFF.

The chain couples TRBV23-1 to TRBJ2-7; D not resolved. TRBV23-1 is classed as an ORF, of uncertain function. V was trimmed by 6 bases and J by 2 bases, leaving 17 bases between them. The CDR3 consists of 15 residues. DNA of the CDR3: TGCGCCAGCAGACGCAGTCGGTCCATGACCTACGAGCAGTACTTC. It translates to CASRRSRSMTYEQYF.